Listed below are T cell receptor beta chains from one sample, sequenced in a study of blood T cell repertoires in COVID-19. The assay was immunoSEQ multiplex PCR, and TCRdb's table has in-frame clones only and misses some. The sample has tens of thousands of clones, 80% to 85% seen once. The sequencing input was peripheral blood. These receptors were obtained from a woman over 75 with active or convalescent COVID-19. Both conserved end residues are part of each CDR3. A D gene is named only where the DNA matches it firmly. Rows give clone size only sometimes, using once, few, many, or a class for an expanded clone.

CDR3 protein | CDR3 DNA | J gene | CDR3 length | D gene | V gene | clone size
CASSLRVAGNYGYTF | TGTGCCAGCAGCTTGAGGGTTGCGGGGAACTATGGCTACACCTTC | TRBJ1-2 | 15 | - | TRBV5-6 | -
CASSPGGATGNTIYF | TGTGCCAGCAGCCCCGGGGGGGCTACAGGAAACACCATATATTTT | TRBJ1-3 | 15 | - | TRBV6-5 | -
CASSYDGQGNQPQHF | TGTGCCAGCAGTTACGACGGACAGGGGAATCAGCCCCAGCATTTT | TRBJ1-5 | 15 | TRBD1 | TRBV6-5 | few
CASSHPGQGRETQYF | TGCGCCAGCAGCCATCCGGGACAGGGAAGAGAGACCCAGTACTTC | TRBJ2-5 | 15 | TRBD1 | TRBV4-1 | -
CASRGADEKLFF | TGTGCCAGCAGGGGGGCTGATGAAAAACTGTTTTTT | TRBJ1-4 | 12 | - | TRBV9 | -
CASSVQGGGEKLFF | TGTGCCAGCAGCGTGCAGGGTGGCGGCGAAAAACTGTTTTTT | TRBJ1-4 | 14 | - | TRBV7-2 | -
CASSQEATSGNTIYF | TGTGCCAGCAGCCAAGAGGCAACTAGCGGAAACACCATATATTTT | TRBJ1-3 | 15 | - | TRBV3-1/TRBV3-2 | -
CASSSTEPSYEQYF | TGTGCCAGCAGCTCGACAGAACCTTCCTACGAGCAGTACTTC | TRBJ2-7 | 14 | - | TRBV6-2/TRBV6-3 | -
CASSRKQDTGELFF | TGTGCCAGCAGCCGCAAACAGGACACCGGGGAGCTGTTTTTT | TRBJ2-2 | 14 | - | TRBV3-1/TRBV3-2 | -
CASGTGGQYEQYF | TGTGCTAGTGGGACAGGGGGTCAGTACGAGCAGTACTTC | TRBJ2-7 | 13 | TRBD1 | TRBV12-5 | -
CASPIPNTGARTEAFF | TGCGCCAGCCCAATACCCAACACAGGAGCGAGGACTGAAGCTTTCTTT | TRBJ1-1 | 16 | - | TRBV4-3 | -
CASNERTLLNTGELFF | TGTGCCAGTAACGAGAGGACACTATTGAACACCGGGGAGCTGTTTTTT | TRBJ2-2 | 16 | - | TRBV19 | -
CASSPSGANYGYTF | TGTGCCAGCTCACCGTCCGGAGCTAACTATGGCTACACCTTC | TRBJ1-2 | 14 | - | TRBV18 | -
CASSDQEPLPQFF | TGTGCCAGCAGCGACCAGGAACCGCTTCCGCAGTTCTTC | TRBJ2-1 | 13 | - | TRBV7-9 | -
CASSEGGGPGNTIYF | TGTGCCAGCAGTGAAGGGGGGGGACCTGGAAACACCATATATTTT | TRBJ1-3 | 15 | - | TRBV2 | few
CATDGTSGEQFF | TGTGCCACGGACGGGACTAGCGGCGAGCAGTTCTTC | TRBJ2-1 | 12 | TRBD2 | TRBV10-3 | -
CASSSVGTGLGGNTIYF | TGCGCCAGCAGCTCGGTTGGCACAGGTTTGGGTGGAAACACCATATATTTT | TRBJ1-3 | 17 | - | TRBV5-1 | few
CATHRGIYEQYF | TGTGCCACCCACCGAGGCATCTACGAGCAGTACTTC | TRBJ2-7 | 12 | - | TRBV28 | -
CASSLPRDRGLTEAFF | TGTGCCAGCAGTCTACCAAGGGACAGGGGCCTGACTGAAGCTTTCTTT | TRBJ1-1 | 16 | TRBD1 | TRBV27 | -
CAWSPFISSGNTIYF | TGTGCCTGGAGCCCTTTTATTTCCTCTGGAAACACCATATATTTT | TRBJ1-3 | 15 | - | TRBV30 | -
CASSQDRSGGETQYF | TGTGCCAGCAGCCAAGATCGAAGCGGGGGTGAGACCCAGTACTTC | TRBJ2-5 | 15 | TRBD2 | TRBV4-2 | few
CASSAGGLAGTDTQYF | TGTGCCAGCAGCGCAGGTGGACTAGCGGGCACAGATACGCAGTATTTT | TRBJ2-3 | 16 | TRBD2 | TRBV11-3 | -
CASRAGRMVEAFF | TGTGCCAGCAGGGCAGGGAGGATGGTTGAAGCTTTCTTT | TRBJ1-1 | 13 | - | TRBV2 | -
CASSLDGTGVTGELFF | TGTGCCAGCAGCTTAGACGGGACAGGGGTCACCGGGGAGCTGTTTTTT | TRBJ2-2 | 16 | TRBD1 | TRBV7-8 | -
CASSTPQGADYGYTF | TGTGCCAGCAGTACCCCACAGGGGGCGGACTATGGCTACACCTTC | TRBJ1-2 | 15 | TRBD1 | TRBV6-2/TRBV6-3 | -
CAWSVSGGTAFF | TGTGCCTGGAGTGTGTCTGGGGGCACAGCTTTCTTT | TRBJ1-1 | 12 | - | TRBV30 | -
CAWSVMGGLGTEAFF | TGTGCCTGGAGTGTAATGGGAGGGCTTGGCACTGAAGCTTTCTTT | TRBJ1-1 | 15 | - | TRBV30 | -
CASSLLGEGTEAFF | TGTGCCAGCAGCTTACTAGGGGAGGGCACTGAAGCTTTCTTT | TRBJ1-1 | 14 | - | TRBV11-3 | -
CASSYMDTQYF | TGTGCCAGCAGTTATATGGATACGCAGTATTTT | TRBJ2-3 | 11 | - | TRBV6-2/TRBV6-3 | -
CASSLEAGYEKLFF | TGTGCCAGCAGCTTAGAGGCAGGGTATGAAAAACTGTTTTTT | TRBJ1-4 | 14 | - | TRBV7-9 | once
CASSLYPPEVAGGGPSSTDTQYF | TGTGCCAGCAGTTTATATCCCCCTGAAGTAGCGGGGGGCGGCCCGAGTTCCACAGATACGCAGTATTTT | TRBJ2-3 | 23 | TRBD2 | TRBV27 | once
CASSPPPGLDEQFF | TGTGCCAGCAGCCCCCCCCCAGGGTTGGATGAGCAGTTCTTC | TRBJ2-1 | 14 | - | TRBV7-2 | -
CASSPTGGADNEQFF | TGTGCCAGCTCACCGACAGGGGGCGCCGACAATGAGCAGTTCTTC | TRBJ2-1 | 15 | TRBD1 | TRBV18 | -
CASGRQGSYEQYF | TGTGCCAGCGGCCGACAGGGGTCCTACGAGCAGTACTTC | TRBJ2-7 | 13 | TRBD1 | TRBV6-5 | -
CASARGMGEKLFF | TGTGCCAGCGCGAGGGGGATGGGCGAAAAACTGTTTTTT | TRBJ1-4 | 13 | - | TRBV6-5 | few
CASSPTGAPEQYF | TGTGCCAGCAGCCCGACAGGGGCTCCCGAGCAGTACTTC | TRBJ2-7 | 13 | TRBD1 | TRBV7-8 | -
CASSIRVGTEAFF | TGTGCCAGTAGTATAAGAGTTGGCACTGAAGCTTTCTTT | TRBJ1-1 | 13 | - | TRBV19 | once
CASIISGGNEQFF | TGTGCCAGCATCATCAGCGGGGGTAATGAGCAGTTCTTC | TRBJ2-1 | 13 | TRBD2 | TRBV12-3/TRBV12-4 | -
CASSLSWGWGTEAFF | TGTGCCAGCAGTTTATCCTGGGGCTGGGGAACTGAAGCTTTCTTT | TRBJ1-1 | 15 | - | TRBV28 | -
CASSFGSRAYEQYF | TGTGCCAGCAGCTTTGGTAGCAGGGCCTACGAGCAGTACTTC | TRBJ2-7 | 14 | - | TRBV13 | -
CASSLWSEAFF | TGTGCCAGCAGTTTATGGAGTGAAGCTTTCTTT | TRBJ1-1 | 11 | - | TRBV28 | -
CASSPFPPGTSGSYEQFF | TGTGCCAGCTCACCATTTCCCCCCGGGACTAGCGGGAGCTATGAGCAGTTCTTC | TRBJ2-1 | 18 | TRBD2 | TRBV18 | -
CASSQFSSGTGLVTQYGYTF | TGTGCCAGCAGTCAATTCTCTTCCGGGACAGGGTTAGTCACCCAGTATGGCTACACCTTC | TRBJ1-2 | 20 | TRBD1 | TRBV27 | -
CASSRESTSGYNEQFF | TGTGCCAGCAGCCGCGAATCGACTAGCGGCTACAATGAGCAGTTCTTC | TRBJ2-1 | 16 | TRBD2 | TRBV3-1/TRBV3-2 | once
CASSPGQGLGNTIYF | TGTGCCAGCTCACCGGGACAGGGCTTGGGGAACACCATATATTTT | TRBJ1-3 | 15 | TRBD1 | TRBV18 | -
CASSAGQGSYEQYF | TGTGCCAGTAGTGCCGGACAGGGGAGTTACGAGCAGTACTTC | TRBJ2-7 | 14 | TRBD1 | TRBV19 | once
CASRRTGGYEQYF | TGCGCCAGCAGAAGGACAGGCGGTTACGAGCAGTACTTC | TRBJ2-7 | 13 | TRBD1 | TRBV10-1 | many
CASSPTSGVSETQYF | TGTGCCAGCAGCCCGACTAGCGGGGTTTCAGAGACCCAGTACTTC | TRBJ2-5 | 15 | TRBD2 | TRBV7-2 | -
CASSPLPASGRSTDTQYF | TGTGCCAGCAGCCCCTTACCTGCTAGCGGGAGGAGCACAGATACGCAGTATTTT | TRBJ2-3 | 18 | TRBD2 | TRBV9 | -
CASSQDGGGWSGYTF | TGCGCCAGCAGCCAAGATGGCGGGGGGTGGTCTGGCTACACCTTC | TRBJ1-2 | 15 | - | TRBV4-3 | -
CAWSVQGGGETQYF | TGTGCCTGGAGTGTACAGGGCGGGGGTGAGACCCAGTACTTC | TRBJ2-5 | 14 | - | TRBV30 | -
CASSGLDRDEQYF | TGTGCCAGCAGCGGATTGGACAGGGACGAGCAGTACTTC | TRBJ2-7 | 13 | TRBD1 | TRBV7-3 | -
CASSSKTDYSPLHF | TGTGCCAGCAGTTCCAAGACAGACTATTCACCCCTCCACTTT | TRBJ1-6 | 14 | - | TRBV6-6 | -